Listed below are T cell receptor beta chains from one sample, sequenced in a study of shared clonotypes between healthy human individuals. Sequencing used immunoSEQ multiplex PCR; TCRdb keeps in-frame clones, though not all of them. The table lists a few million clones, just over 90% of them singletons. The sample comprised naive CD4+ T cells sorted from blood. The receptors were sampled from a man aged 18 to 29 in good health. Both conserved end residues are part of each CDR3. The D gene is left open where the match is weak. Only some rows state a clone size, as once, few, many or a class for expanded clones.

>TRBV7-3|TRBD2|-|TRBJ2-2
TGTGCCAGCAGCTTAAGTCCTAGCGGGGTTTACGGGGAGCTGTTTTTT
CASSLSPSGVYGELFF
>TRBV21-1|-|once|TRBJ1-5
TGTGCCAGCAGCCCTCGGGGCCCCCTGGGACAGGGGGCCGGTCAGCCCCAGCATTTT
CASSPRGPLGQGAGQPQHF
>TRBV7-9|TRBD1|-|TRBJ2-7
TGTGCCAGCAGCTTAGACAGGGGATACTCCTACGAGCAGTACTTC
CASSLDRGYSYEQYF
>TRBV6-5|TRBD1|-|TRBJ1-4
TGTGCCAGCAGGCAAACAGGGGAGTGGGAAAAACTGTTTTTT
CASRQTGEWEKLFF
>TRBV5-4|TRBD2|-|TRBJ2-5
TGTGCCAGCAGCTTGCGGGGGGGGCGGGAGACCCAGTACTTC
CASSLRGGRETQYF
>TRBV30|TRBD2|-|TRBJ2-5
TGTGCCTGGAGTGTGACGGGGGGAGTAGGTACCCAGTACTTC
CAWSVTGGVGTQYF
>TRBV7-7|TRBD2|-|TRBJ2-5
TGTGCTAGCTCAACGGGAGGACCGCAAGAGACCCAGTACTTC
CASSTGGPQETQYF
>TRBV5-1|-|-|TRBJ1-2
TGCGCCAGCAGCTTGTTGGCGGGGTTTGCTAACTATGGCTACACCTTC
CASSLLAGFANYGYTF
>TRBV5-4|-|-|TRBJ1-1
TGTGCCAGCAGCGGCCGCGGGCTTAACACTGAAGCTTTCTTT
CASSGRGLNTEAFF
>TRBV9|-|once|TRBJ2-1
TGTGCCAGCAGCGTAGCTGCCCCCTCCTACAATGAGCAGTTCTTC
CASSVAAPSYNEQFF
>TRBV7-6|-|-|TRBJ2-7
TGTGCCAGCAGCCCCGGATTAGCGGAGCAGTACTTC
CASSPGLAEQYF
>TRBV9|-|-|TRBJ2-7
TGTGCCAGCAGCGTAGAACGGGGTGAGCAGTACTTC
CASSVERGEQYF
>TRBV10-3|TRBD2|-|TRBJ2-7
TGTGCCACTTCGACTAGCGGGACTACCTACGAGCAGTACTTC
CATSTSGTTYEQYF
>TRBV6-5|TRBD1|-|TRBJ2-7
TGTGCCAGCAGCCAACCCGGGACAGGGGCCGAGCAGTACTTC
CASSQPGTGAEQYF
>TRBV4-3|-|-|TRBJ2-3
TGCGCCAGCAGCCACCAGAGTACTAGCACAGATACGCAGTATTTT
CASSHQSTSTDTQYF
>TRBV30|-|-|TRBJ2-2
TGTGCCTGGAGAAACATTGGGGTCACCGGGGAGCTGTTTTTT
CAWRNIGVTGELFF
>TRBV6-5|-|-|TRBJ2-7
TGTGCCAGCAGTTTGGGGTCAAGATACGAGCAGTACTTC
CASSLGSRYEQYF
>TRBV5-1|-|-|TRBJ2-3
TGCGCCAGCAGCCAGACAAGCACAGATACGCAGTATTTT
CASSQTSTDTQYF
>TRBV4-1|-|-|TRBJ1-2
TGCGCCAGCAGCCAAGTCGGACGGAAAGACTATGGCTACACCTTC
CASSQVGRKDYGYTF
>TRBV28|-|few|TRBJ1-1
TGTGCCAGCAGTTTAACCGGGAAGAACACTGAAGCTTTCTTT
CASSLTGKNTEAFF
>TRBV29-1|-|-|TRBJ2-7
TGCAGCGTCGGACAGTCAACCTACGAGCAGTACTTC
CSVGQSTYEQYF
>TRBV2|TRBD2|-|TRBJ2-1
TGTGCCGGCAGACTAGCGGGAGGGGAGGGCGACAATGAGCAGTTCTTC
CAGRLAGGEGDNEQFF
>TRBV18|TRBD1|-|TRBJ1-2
TGTGCCAGCTCACCGGACAGGGCGACAGGGGGCTACACCTTC
CASSPDRATGGYTF
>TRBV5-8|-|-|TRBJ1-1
TGTGCCAGCAGCTTGACGGGACGGACGAACACTGAAGCTTTCTTT
CASSLTGRTNTEAFF
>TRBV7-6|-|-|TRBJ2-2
TGTGCCAGCAGCTTGGCCCACTCTCGCACCGGGGAGCTGTTTTTT
CASSLAHSRTGELFF
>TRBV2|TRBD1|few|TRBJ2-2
TGTGCCAGCAGCCCTGGACAGGTCATAGCCGGGGAGCTGTTTTTT
CASSPGQVIAGELFF
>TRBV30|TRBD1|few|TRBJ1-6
TGTGCCTGGGCGATGGACAGGGTCAATTCACCCCTCCACTTT
CAWAMDRVNSPLHF
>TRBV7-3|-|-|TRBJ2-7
TGTGCCAGCAGCCCGGGGCCTTGGGGCGAGCAGTACTTC
CASSPGPWGEQYF
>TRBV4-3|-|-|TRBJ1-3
TGCGCCAGCAGCCAAGAAGTGGGTTCAGGAAACACCATATATTTT
CASSQEVGSGNTIYF
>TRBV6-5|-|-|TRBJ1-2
TGTGCCAGCAGTTACCTTGCGGGGCTGTCTGGCGGCTACACCTTC
CASSYLAGLSGGYTF
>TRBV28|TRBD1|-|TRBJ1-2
TGTGCCAGCAGTTCCCCGACAGGGCTCGGCTACACCTTC
CASSSPTGLGYTF
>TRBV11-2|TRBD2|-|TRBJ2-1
TGTGCCAGCAGCTTATTGCTAGCGGGAGGTCGGGATGAGCAGTTCTTC
CASSLLLAGGRDEQFF
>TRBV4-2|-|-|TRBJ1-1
TGTGCCAGCAGCCAAGATTTTCTTCCAGGACGGGCTTTCTTT
CASSQDFLPGRAFF
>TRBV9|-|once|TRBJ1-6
TGTGCCAGCAGCGTAGACTGGAATTCACCCCTCCACTTT
CASSVDWNSPLHF
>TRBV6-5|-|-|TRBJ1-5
TGTGCCAGCAGTTCGACAGTCTATAGCAATCAGCCCCAGCATTTT
CASSSTVYSNQPQHF
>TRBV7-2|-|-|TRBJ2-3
TGTGCCAGCAGCTTAAGGGGTAGTTTTGATACGCAGTATTTT
CASSLRGSFDTQYF
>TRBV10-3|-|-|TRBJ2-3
TGTGCCATCTGCCCCGGGGCGGATACGCAGTATTTT
CAICPGADTQYF
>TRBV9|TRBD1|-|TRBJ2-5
TGTGCCAGCAGCGGAACCGGGACAGGGGTGGAGACCCAGTACTTC
CASSGTGTGVETQYF
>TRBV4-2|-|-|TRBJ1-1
TGTGCCAGCAGCCAAGTCCGGGGAGACACTGAAGCTTTCTTT
CASSQVRGDTEAFF
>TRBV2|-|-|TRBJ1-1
TGTGCCAGCAGGTCGGAGGGAGGATATTTCGCTGAAGCTTTCTTT
CASRSEGGYFAEAFF
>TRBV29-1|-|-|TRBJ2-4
TGCAGCGTTGAGGACACCAAAAACATTCAGTACTTC
CSVEDTKNIQYF
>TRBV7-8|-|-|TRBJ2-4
TGTGCCAGCAGCTTCGGTGCCATAGCCAAAAACATTCAGTACTTC
CASSFGAIAKNIQYF
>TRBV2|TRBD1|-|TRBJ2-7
TGTGCCAGCAGTGAAGCGCTCTCCCCAAAGGGACAGCTCTACGAGCAGTACTTC
CASSEALSPKGQLYEQYF
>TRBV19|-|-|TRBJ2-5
TGTGCCAGTAGGTCGGGTCCCGGGGAGACCCAGTACTTC
CASRSGPGETQYF
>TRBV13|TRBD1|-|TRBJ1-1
TGTGCCAGCAGCCTCAGACAGGGATGGAACACTGAAGCTTTCTTT
CASSLRQGWNTEAFF
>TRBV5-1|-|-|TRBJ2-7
TGCGCCAGCAGCGCGGACAGTGGCCGCTCCTACGAGCAGTACTTC
CASSADSGRSYEQYF
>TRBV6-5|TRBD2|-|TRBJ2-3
TGTGCCAGCAGTTGGAATCAGCGGGGGGGCACAGATACGCAGTATTTT
CASSWNQRGGTDTQYF
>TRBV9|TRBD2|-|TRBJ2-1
TGTGCCAGCAGCCTCGGTCCGGGGGGTGAGCAGTTCTTC
CASSLGPGGEQFF
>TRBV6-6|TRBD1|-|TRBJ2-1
TGTGCCAGCAGTCCAAGACAGGGCTCCTACAATGAGCAGTTCTTC
CASSPRQGSYNEQFF
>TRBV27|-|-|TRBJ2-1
TGTGCCAGCAGTTTATCCAATGAGCAGTTCTTC
CASSLSNEQFF
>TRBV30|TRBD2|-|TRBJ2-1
TGTGCCTGGTCCCCAACCCGGACTAGCGGGATCTACAATGAGCAGTTCTTC
CAWSPTRTSGIYNEQFF
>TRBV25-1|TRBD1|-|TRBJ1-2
TGTGCCAGCAGTCCTTCCGGGACAGGGGTTTATAACTATGGCTACACCTTC
CASSPSGTGVYNYGYTF
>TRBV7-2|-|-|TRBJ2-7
TGTGCCAGCAGTCGGCGGGGCCTCCTCCACGAGCAGTACTTC
CASSRRGLLHEQYF
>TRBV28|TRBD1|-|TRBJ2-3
TGTGCCAGCAGTCCGACAGGGGGCGGGGATACGCAGTATTTT
CASSPTGGGDTQYF
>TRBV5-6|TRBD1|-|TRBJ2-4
TGTGCCAGCAGCTCGACGAGACAGGGGGCTCTAGCCAAAAACATTCAGTACTTC
CASSSTRQGALAKNIQYF
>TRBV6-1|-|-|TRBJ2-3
TGTGCCAGCAGTGAAGCGTCCAGGGGTTCAGATACGCAGTATTTT
CASSEASRGSDTQYF